The present TCR beta chain was sequenced within a study of blood T cell repertoires in COVID-19. The germline V and J ends were trimmed by 9 bases and 4 bases, with 15 bases remaining between them. Germline V gene data show CDR1 as SGHTA and CDR2 as FQGNSA. There are 13 residues in the CDR3. Profiled with immunoSEQ multiplex PCR; TCRdb holds only in-frame clones, not every one. The profile shows about 160,000 clones, roughly 90% of them singletons. Self-reported history from a screening survey and questionnaire set each donor's cohort. The sequencing input was PBMCs or T cells enriched from blood (not recorded which). This chain connects TRBV7-2 to TRBJ1-2; D gene unclear. This TCR came from a woman aged 45-65 years who had recovered from COVID-19. CDR3 amino acids: CASGRQELYGYTF. The DNA for the CDR3 is TGTGCCAGTGGGCGTCAGGAACTCTATGGCTACACCTTC.